A selection of T cell receptor beta chains follows, all from one sample in a study of T cells in Graves' hyperthyroidism and ophthalmopathy. TCRdb re-called the multiplex PCR reads through MiXCR, storing one row per CDR3 protein. The data contain a few hundred thousand distinct CDR3 sequences, roughly 46% of them singletons. Source material: peripheral blood or thyroid tissue (not recorded which). The receptors derive from a young woman with Graves' hyperthyroidism. Each CDR3 is given with its conserved first and last residue. A D gene is named only where the DNA matches it firmly. Only part of the rows carry a size: once, few, many, or a class if the clone is expanded.

V,size,length,D,J,DNA,CDR3
TRBV24-1,many,16,NA,TRBJ1-4,TGTGCCACCAGTGAGCGCTCTCAGGGAGCCCAGGAAAAACTGTTTTTT,CATSERSQGAQEKLFF
TRBV14,many,17,NA,TRBJ1-1,TGTGCCAGCAGCCAACAGCACGTGTTCGGGGGGATCACTGAAGCTTTCTTT,CASSQQHVFGGITEAFF
TRBV19,NA,14,NA,TRBJ1-1,TGTGCCAGTAGAGACGGCGGGATGAACACTGAAGCTTTCTTT,CASRDGGMNTEAFF
TRBV2,many,13,NA,TRBJ1-2,TGTGCCGGAGCAAAGGGGAACTTGGATGGCTACACCTTC,CAGAKGNLDGYTF
TRBV29-1,NA,12,NA,TRBJ1-2,TGCAGCGTCGCGCGAATGGACTATGGCTACACCTTC,CSVARMDYGYTF
TRBV24-1,many,13,NA,TRBJ2-2,TGTGCCACCAGTCTAGGGTCGTCCGGGGAGCTGTTTTTT,CATSLGSSGELFF
TRBV20-1,many,14,TRBD1,TRBJ1-6,TGCAGTGCTTACCGGGACAGTCCGAATTCACCCCTCCACTTT,CSAYRDSPNSPLHF
TRBV20-1,NA,16,NA,TRBJ2-5,TGCAGTGCTAGACGGCAGCCGACTAGTACGTTGGAGACCCAGTACTTC,CSARRQPTSTLETQYF
TRBV15,NA,19,NA,TRBJ2-6,TGTGCCACCAGCAGAGAGGGAGGACAGTGGGCCTCTGGGGCCAACGTCCTGACTTTC,CATSREGGQWASGANVLTF
TRBV6-6,NA,19,NA,TRBJ2-2,TGTGCCAGCAGTCACGTCCGGGTGGCTAACCAACAGAACACCGGGGAGCTGTTTTTT,CASSHVRVANQQNTGELFF
TRBV2,NA,12,TRBD1,TRBJ1-2,TGTGCCCGTTCGTCAGGGGGTAAGGGCTACACCTTC,CARSSGGKGYTF
TRBV4-1,NA,15,NA,TRBJ2-1,TGCGCCAGCAGCCAATGGGAAGGAACCCCGAATGAGCAGTTCTTC,CASSQWEGTPNEQFF
TRBV20-1,NA,14,TRBD1,TRBJ1-1,TGCAGTGCTAGAGTACAGGGGGCTAGCACTGAAGCTTTCTTT,CSARVQGASTEAFF
TRBV15,many,16,TRBD1,TRBJ2-7,TGTGCCACCAGCAGAGACCGGGACAGGGGAGCCTACGAGCAGTACTTC,CATSRDRDRGAYEQYF